The 6 T cell receptor beta chains below all came from one sample that was sequenced in a study of blood T cells in healthy people across ages. A J-beta primer mix and a sample-barcoded 5' primer were used in a second PCR of roughly 7 to 12 cycles. TCRdb re-analysed the 5' RACE reads in MiXCR, keeping a single row per CDR3 protein. The profile shows about 970,000 distinct CDR3 sequences, roughly 51% of them singletons. The sample taken for sequencing was blood. All receptors derive from a woman in her fifties or sixties in good health.

This clonotype showed up just a few times. The chain combines TRBV5-1 with TRBJ2-5, with 7 positions matching TRBD1. The CDR3 is made up of 15 amino acids. CDR1 and CDR2 (germline): SGHRS, YFSETQ. With 3 bases clipped from V and 3 bases from J, the junction kept 8 bases outside the gene matches. The CDR3: CASSSGLGGEETQYF. CDR3 nucleotide sequence: TGCGCCAGCAGCTCCGGTTTAGGGGGCGAAGAGACCCAGTACTTC.

The CDR3, as DNA: TGTGCCAGCAGTTTTGGGAGAAACAATGAGCAGTTCTTC. As protein: CASSFGRNNEQFF. The chain joins TRBV27 to TRBJ2-1, with D perhaps matching TRBD2 (5 bases). Germline V gives CDR1 MNHEY, CDR2 SMNVEV (reference sequence). V was cut by 3 bases and J by 5 bases, with 8 bases left in between. This CDR3 has 13 amino acids.

V gene TRBV5-1 combines with J gene TRBJ2-1, with TRBD2 matching over 9 bases. The CDR3 is 16 residues long. V lost 0 bases, J lost 0 bases, and 1 base stayed unmatched. Germline loops: CDR1 SGHRS, CDR2 YFSETQ. The CDR3 loop reads CASSLGTSVSYNEQFF. The CDR3 DNA reads TGCGCCAGCAGCTTGGGGACTAGCGTCTCCTACAATGAGCAGTTCTTC.

This clonotype was seen once. This chain connects TRBV7-9 to TRBJ2-1; TRBD2 matches at 7 bases. V lost 2 bases to trimming and J lost 7 bases; unmatched junction nucleotides: 20. Germline loops: CDR1 SEHNR, CDR2 FQNEAQ (reference sequence). This CDR3 is built from 19 residues. The CDR3 DNA sequence: TGTGCCAGCAGCTTAAGTGGCATTAGCGGGCAGTTAATACGGAATGAGCAGTTCTTC. It translates to CASSLSGISGQLIRNEQFF. The variable domain in full, completed from reference TRBV7-9 and TRBJ2-1, reads DTGVSQNPRHKITKRGQNVTFRCDPISEHNRLYWYRQTLGQGPEFLTYFQNEAQLEKSRLLSDRFSAERPKGSFSTLEIQRTEQGDSAMYLCASSLSGISGQLIRNEQFFGPGTRLTVL.

In this sample, this clonotype turned up many times. The chain links TRBV29-1 to TRBJ2-5; TRBD2 might be the D (5 bases). The CDR3 sequence is 13 residues long. V lost 1 base to trimming and J lost 5 bases, with 11 bases between them. The germline V gene encodes CDR1 SQVTM and CDR2 ANQGSEA. The CDR3 is CSVEGGEGETQYF. The CDR3 DNA sequence: TGCAGCGTTGAAGGGGGAGAAGGGGAGACCCAGTACTTC.

The chain joins TRBV28 to TRBJ1-1, with a weak D call TRBD1 (6 bases). Germline values: CDR1 MDHEN, CDR2 SYDVKM. The CDR3 runs 15 residues. Trimming left V 6 bases short and J 3 bases short, with 17 bases between. CDR3 DNA sequence: TGTGCCAGCAGCCGAGTCACGGACAGATACACTGAAGCTTTCTTT. The encoded protein is CASSRVTDRYTEAFF.